The rows below give T cell receptor beta chains drawn from one sample of a study of blood T cells in healthy people across ages. TCRdb reanalysed the 5' RACE reads using MiXCR and keeps one entry per CDR3 protein. Of about 1,800,000 distinct CDR3 sequences in the sample, approximately 30% are singletons; the top ten hold roughly 8%. Sequenced: blood. These receptors were taken from a woman aged 30 to 39 in good health. The CDR3 runs from the conserved cysteine through the conserved F or W.

j_call	v_call	cdr3_aa
TRBJ2-1	TRBV5-1	CASSLGQQETQFF
TRBJ1-2	TRBV7-2	CASSLVRTATRGYTF
TRBJ2-7	TRBV12-3/TRBV12-4	CASSNRGHEQYF
TRBJ2-5	TRBV11-2	CASSLEVAGGPAGTQYF
TRBJ2-5	TRBV9	CASSSLGERGRMGETQYF
TRBJ2-4	TRBV28	CASSTQEQRLAKNIQYF
TRBJ2-1	TRBV2	CASSVVSSYNEQFF
TRBJ2-1	TRBV12-3/TRBV12-4	CASSSGAGGNNEQFF
TRBJ2-7	TRBV3-1	CASSQRYTYEQYF
TRBJ1-6	TRBV20-1	CSARDDRGGLPDDSPLHF
TRBJ2-5	TRBV6-4	CASSDGTGVVYF
TRBJ1-5	TRBV19	CAGSIDPDKGARRNQPQHF
TRBJ2-7	TRBV5-1	CASSSDPSGDEQYF
TRBJ2-5	TRBV6-2/TRBV6-3	CASSVQGHQETQYF
TRBJ1-2	TRBV9	CASSVGGGDYGHTF